This T cell receptor beta chain originates from a study of CD4+ T cells in melanoma. General observations from the study: CD8+ T cell, macrophage and B cell function reportedly correlated with neoantigen-specific CD4+ T cells.

A remark on this clone: Antigen unknown.

Using immunoSEQ multiplex PCR, the repertoire was profiled, and TCRdb retains in-frame clones only, with some absent. The table records approximately 47,000 clones, roughly 89% of them present only once. Between the trimmed V and J ends, which lost 3 bases and 6 bases, there was a span of 13 bases. Germline values: CDR1 SGDLS, CDR2 YYNGEE. The CDR3 extends over 15 amino acids. The receptor comes from a human donor with melanoma. The V call is TRBV9, the J call TRBJ1-6; D is perhaps TRBD1 (5 bases). The specimen sequenced was peripheral blood. CDR3: CASSEDLQGNSPLHF. The CDR3 bases are TGTGCCAGCAGCGAGGACCTGCAGGGTAATTCACCCCTCCACTTT.